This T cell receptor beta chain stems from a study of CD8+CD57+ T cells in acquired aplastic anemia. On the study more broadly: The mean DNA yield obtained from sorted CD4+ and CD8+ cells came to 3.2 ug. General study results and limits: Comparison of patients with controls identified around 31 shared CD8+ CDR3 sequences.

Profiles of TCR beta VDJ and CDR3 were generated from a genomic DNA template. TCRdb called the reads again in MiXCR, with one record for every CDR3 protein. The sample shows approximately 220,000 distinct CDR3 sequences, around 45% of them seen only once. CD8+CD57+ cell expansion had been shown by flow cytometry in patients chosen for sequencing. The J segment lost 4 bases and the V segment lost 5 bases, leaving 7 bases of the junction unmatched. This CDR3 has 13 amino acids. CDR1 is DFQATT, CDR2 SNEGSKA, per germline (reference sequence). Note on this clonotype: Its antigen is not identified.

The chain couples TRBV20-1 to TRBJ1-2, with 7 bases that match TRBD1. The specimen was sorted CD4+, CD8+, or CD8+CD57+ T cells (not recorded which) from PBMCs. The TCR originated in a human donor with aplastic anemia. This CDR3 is CSAQDRTPYGYTF. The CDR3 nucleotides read TGCAGTGCTCAGGACAGGACCCCCTATGGCTACACCTTC.